Below, 17 T cell receptor beta chains from the same sample are listed, as sequenced in a study of Graves' ophthalmopathy and Graves' hyperthyroidism. Amplified material comprised TCR beta CDR3 regions derived from RNA transcripts. HTBI primers primed a first-round RT-PCR, and a second-round multiplex PCR followed. TCRdb used MiXCR to reprocess the multiplex PCR reads, holding one entry per CDR3 protein. The sample comprises hundreds of thousands of distinct CDR3 sequences, about an eighth of which are singletons, and more than 8.5% rests with the top ten. The sample comprised blood. These receptors were collected from a woman aged 25-40 years with Graves' ophthalmopathy.

This clonotype has a count of ten or more. The chain uses TRBV6-5 and TRBJ2-5, with 11 nucleotides matching TRBD2. The CDR3 runs to 16 residues. Per the germline V gene, CDR1 is MNHEY and CDR2 is SVGAGI. Trimming took 3 bases from V and 2 from J; bases not matched to a gene: 5. The CDR3 DNA reads as TGTGCCAGCAGTTATTTATTAGCGGGGGGGCAAGAGACCCAGTACTTC. This encodes CASSYLLAGGQETQYF.

This clonotype was counted many times. V gene TRBV10-3 combines with J gene TRBJ1-1; 8 nucleotides line up with TRBD1. Trimming at V came to 6 bases and at J to 2 bases, leaving 5 bases not matched to a gene. The CDR3 length is 14 residues. The germline V gene has CDR1 ENHRY and CDR2 SYGVKD. In DNA, the CDR3 is TGTGCCATCAGCGATGGACAGGGAAACACTGAAGCTTTCTTT. Its translation is CAISDGQGNTEAFF.

This clonotype was counted ten times or more. V and J are TRBV12-3 or TRBV12-4 and TRBJ2-4, with D perhaps assigned TRBD1 or TRBD2 (5 bases each). The CDR3 length is 14 residues. V lost 8 bases and J 5 bases, leaving 16 bases between the germline ends. The CDR3 protein is CASRPSGTENIQYF. The CDR3 DNA reads as TGTGCCAGCCGACCTTCCGGGACGGAAAACATTCAGTACTTC.

This chain links TRBV11-2 with TRBJ1-1; the D is unclear. Germline CDR1 and CDR2: SGHAT and FQNNGV. The CDR3 loop spans 14 amino acids. V was clipped by 5 bases and J by 1 base, with 11 bases between them. In DNA, the CDR3 is TGTGCCAGCAGCCGAACGCACCCGAACACTGAAGCTTTCTTT. Translating gives CASSRTHPNTEAFF.

This clonotype has at least ten counts. J is TRBJ2-7 and V is TRBV27; the D is unclear. Trimming stripped 3 bases from V and 5 bases from J, with 8 bases between. The CDR3 length is 12 residues. The germline CDR1 and CDR2 sequences are MNHEY and SMNVEV (reference sequence). DNA for the CDR3: TGTGCCAGCAGTTTCTTTGGGGACGAGCAGTACTTC. This codes for CASSFFGDEQYF.

This clonotype was observed many times. Germline is not matched at one junction end, which may reflect a read error. This chain connects TRBV28 to TRBJ2-7; 9 bases line up with TRBD1. This CDR3 region has 13 residues. In germline, CDR1 is MDHEN, CDR2 SYDVKM. In DNA form, the CDR3 reads TGTGCCAGCACCCTGGACAGGGGACGGAGGGCTGACTTC. Protein sequence: CASTLDRGRRADF.

This clonotype was seen at least ten times. The rearrangement links TRBV20-1 to TRBJ1-5; D is unclear. Trimming removed 3 bases from V and 1 base from J, with 10 bases in between. The CDR3 runs 14 residues. Germline V lookup: CDR1 DFQATT, CDR2 SNEGSKA (reference sequence). CDR3 sequence (DNA): TGCAGTGCTAGTGAGGAACTCAGCAATCAGCCCCAGCATTTT. Translation: CSASEELSNQPQHF.

This clonotype was found many times. The chain is built from TRBV20-1 and TRBJ1-2; no definite D call. CDR3 length equals 13 residues. Between the trimmed V and J ends, which lost 1 base and 4 bases, there was a span of 10 bases. In germline, CDR1 is DFQATT, CDR2 SNEGSKA (reference sequence). The CDR3 loop reads CSARVRARYGYTF. The CDR3 bases are TGCAGTGCTAGAGTGAGGGCCCGCTATGGCTACACCTTC.

There are many counts of this clonotype. The chain employs TRBV6-2 or TRBV6-3 and TRBJ1-3; D uncertain. This CDR3 spans 13 amino acids. Trimming removed 6 bases from V and 2 bases from J, with 8 bases in between. Germline CDR1 reads MNHEY; CDR2 reads SVGEGT. CDR3 nucleotide sequence: TGTGCCAGCAGCTTCGGACCTGGAAACACCATATATTTT. This codes for CASSFGPGNTIYF.

In its sample, this clonotype was seen many times. The rearrangement uses TRBV27 and TRBJ1-2; 9 bases match TRBD1. The CDR3 is 16 residues long. V shed 5 bases, J shed 6 bases, and the junction held 13 bases outside the gene matches. Germline CDR1 is MNHEY and CDR2 is SMNVEV (reference sequence). The CDR3 DNA is TGTGCCAGCAGTCTGACACCGGGGACAGGGTTGGATGGCTACACCTTC. It specifies CASSLTPGTGLDGYTF.

This clonotype was seen repeatedly, ten times or more. The chain recombines TRBV27 with TRBJ2-5, with D maybe TRBD1 (6 bases). V shed 6 bases and J shed 7 bases, with 21 bases lying between them. CDR3 length equals 15 residues. The germline CDR1 and CDR2 sequences are MNHEY and SMNVEV (reference sequence). CDR3 DNA sequence: TGTGCCAGCAGCCAGGGGTACAGTTCTGCGGGGACCCAGTACTTC. Amino acid sequence: CASSQGYSSAGTQYF.

In its sample, this clonotype was seen many times. The chain has TRBV11-1 and TRBJ2-5; the match to TRBD2 covers 12 bases. Germline V gene data show CDR1 as SGHAT and CDR2 as FQDESV (reference sequence). The V and J ends lost 2 bases and 3 bases, in that order; junction bases with no gene match: 7. CDR3 length equals 17 residues. In DNA, the CDR3 is TGTGCCAGCAGCTTACCTCTCGGACTAGCGGGAAAAGAGACCCAGTACTTC. Protein product: CASSLPLGLAGKETQYF.

About this clonotype itself: Here the CDR3 omits its conserved ending phenylalanine or tryptophan, so a read error is the likely source. V and J are TRBV29-1 and TRBJ1-2; D is ambiguous. Trimming took 7 bases from V and 8 from J, leaving 17 bases between them. The CDR3 has 12 residues. Germline CDR1 SQVTM, CDR2 ANQGSEA. CDR3 sequence (DNA): TGCAGCGCAGAGGGCCTCACTGGAGGCTACACCATC. Amino acid sequence: CSAEGLTGGYTI.

This clonotype was counted ten times or more. The chain joins TRBV29-1 to TRBJ2-7; possibly TRBD1 or TRBD2 for D (5 bases each). The germline gives CDR1 SQVTM, CDR2 ANQGSEA. The CDR3 consists of 13 residues. V lost 4 bases and J lost 1, with 11 bases in between. The CDR3 DNA sequence: TGCAGCGTTGGAGGGGTCCAATCCTACGAGCAGTACTTC. Its protein product is CSVGGVQSYEQYF.

This clonotype came up many times. The J gene is TRBJ2-7, the V gene TRBV12-3 or TRBV12-4; 10 nucleotides align to TRBD2. After removal of 7 bases from V and 0 bases from J, the junction contained 6 bases not matched to a gene. The CDR3 length is 15 residues. In nucleotides, the CDR3 is TGTGCCAGCACCCATAGCGGGGGGAACTCCTACGAGCAGTACTTC. It yields the protein CASTHSGGNSYEQYF.

The J gene is TRBJ2-7, the V gene TRBV20-1; 7 bases fit TRBD2. Trimming cost V 3 bases and J 4 bases; bases outside gene matches: 6. This CDR3 region has 13 residues. The germline V gene encodes CDR1 DFQATT and CDR2 SNEGSKA (reference sequence). Here the CDR3 DNA reads TGCAGTGCTAGCTCCGGGAGGAAATACGAGCAGTACTTC. Residues: CSASSGRKYEQYF.

V and J are TRBV19 and TRBJ1-1; D is unresolved. The ends were cut back, 7 bases at V and 3 bases at J, with 15 bases in the middle. From germline, CDR1 is LNHDA and CDR2 SQIVND (reference sequence). This CDR3 has 14 amino acids. DNA of the CDR3: TGTGCCAGTACTAACAGCCCGGGGTACACTGAAGCTTTCTTT. This codes for CASTNSPGYTEAFF. The complete variable domain, with remaining parts taken from reference TRBV19 and TRBJ1-1, reads DGGITQSPKYLFRKEGQNVTLSCEQNLNHDAMYWYRQDPGQGLRLIYYSQIVNDFQKGDIAEGYSVSREKKESFPLTVTSAQKNPTAFYLCASTNSPGYTEAFFGQGTRLTVV.